This is a list of T cell receptor beta chains from one sample in a study of CD8 T cells in ankylosing spondylitis. From the 5' RACE reads, TCRdb called clonotypes with MiXCR, one entry per CDR3 protein. Of about 390,000 distinct CDR3 sequences listed, more than 20% are singletons. Sequenced input: blood, either unsorted or a sorted T cell fraction (not recorded which). The receptors stem from a male donor with ankylosing spondylitis. The CDR3 runs from the conserved cysteine through the conserved F or W. Fields, in order: V gene, J gene, D gene, clone size, CDR3 protein, CDR3 DNA. D genes are given only for firm matches. Size is stated for part of the rows, as once, few or many counts, or as a class when the clone is expanded.

TRBV6-6	TRBJ2-7	TRBD1	.	CASSSSGGHEQYF	TGTGCCAGCAGCTCCTCAGGGGGTCACGAGCAGTACTTC
TRBV6-1	TRBJ2-7	TRBD2	.	CASRTGTSAYEQYF	TGTGCCAGCAGAACCGGGACTAGCGCCTACGAGCAGTACTTC
TRBV5-1	TRBJ1-1	.	few	CASSNKNTEAFF	TGCGCCAGCAGCAACAAGAACACTGAAGCTTTCTTT
TRBV27	TRBJ2-1	TRBD2	.	CASRPGTSVHEQFF	TGTGCCAGCAGGCCCGGGACTAGCGTACATGAGCAGTTCTTC
TRBV7-2	TRBJ1-1	.	.	CASSRGWENTEAFF	TGTGCCAGCAGCAGGGGTTGGGAGAACACTGAAGCTTTCTTT
TRBV5-5	TRBJ2-7	TRBD1	.	CASSLVTGPYEQYF	TGTGCCAGCAGCTTAGTGACAGGGCCCTACGAGCAGTACTTC
TRBV7-8	TRBJ2-1	TRBD2	many	CASSLQREDSYNEQFF	TGTGCCAGCAGCTTACAGCGGGAGGACTCCTACAATGAGCAGTTCTTC
TRBV12-3/TRBV12-4	TRBJ1-4	.	few	CASSFGAGSAHNEKLFF	TGTGCCAGCAGTTTTGGGGCGGGTTCCGCCCATAATGAAAAACTGTTTTTT
TRBV5-1	TRBJ1-6	.	few	CASSPRAPDDSPLHF	TGCGCCAGCAGCCCGCGGGCCCCAGATGATTCACCCCTCCACTTT
TRBV18	TRBJ2-1	.	.	CASSPSTGSNEQFF	TGTGCCAGCTCACCGTCCACAGGGTCCAATGAGCAGTTCTTC
TRBV12-3/TRBV12-4	TRBJ2-7	TRBD1	medium-sized	CASSFQGAWSYEQYF	TGTGCCAGCAGTTTTCAGGGGGCATGGTCCTACGAGCAGTACTTC
TRBV7-7	TRBJ2-2	.	.	CASSHGHKEISGELFF	TGTGCTAGCAGCCACGGACACAAAGAAATCTCCGGGGAGCTGTTTTTT